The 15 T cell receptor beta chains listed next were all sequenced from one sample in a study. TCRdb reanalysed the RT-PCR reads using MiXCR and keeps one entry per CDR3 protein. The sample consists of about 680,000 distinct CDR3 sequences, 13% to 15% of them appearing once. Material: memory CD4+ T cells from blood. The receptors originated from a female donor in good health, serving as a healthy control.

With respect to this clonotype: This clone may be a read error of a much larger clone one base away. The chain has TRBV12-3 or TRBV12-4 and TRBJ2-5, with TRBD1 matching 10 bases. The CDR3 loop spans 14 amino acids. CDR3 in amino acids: CASSSTGGRENQYF. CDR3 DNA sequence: TGTGCCAGCAGTTCGACAGGGGGCAGAGAGAACCAGTACTTC.

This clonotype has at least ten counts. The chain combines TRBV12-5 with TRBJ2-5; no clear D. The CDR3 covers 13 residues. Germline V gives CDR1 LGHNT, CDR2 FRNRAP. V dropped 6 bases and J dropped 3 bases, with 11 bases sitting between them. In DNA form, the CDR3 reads TGTGCTAGTGGCAGAGAATGGGAAGAGACCCAGTACTTC. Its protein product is CASGREWEETQYF. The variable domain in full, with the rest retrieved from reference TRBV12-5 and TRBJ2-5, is DARVTQTPRHKVTEMGQEVTMRCQPILGHNTVFWYRQTMMQGLELLAYFRNRAPLDDSGMPKDRFSAEMPDATLATLKIQPSEPRDSAVYFCASGREWEETQYFGPGTRLLVL.

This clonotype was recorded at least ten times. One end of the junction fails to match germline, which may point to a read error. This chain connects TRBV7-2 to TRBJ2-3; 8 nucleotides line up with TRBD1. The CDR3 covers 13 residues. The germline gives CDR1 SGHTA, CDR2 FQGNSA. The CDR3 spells CASSIQGADTQYF. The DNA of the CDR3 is TGCGCCAGCAGCATACAGGGGGCAGATACGCAGTATTTT.

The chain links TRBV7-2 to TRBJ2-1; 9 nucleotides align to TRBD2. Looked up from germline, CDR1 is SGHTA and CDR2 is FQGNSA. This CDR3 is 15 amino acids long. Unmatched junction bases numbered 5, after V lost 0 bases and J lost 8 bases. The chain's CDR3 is CASSLASGRWDEQFF. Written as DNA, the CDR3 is TGTGCCAGCAGCTTAGCTAGCGGGAGATGGGATGAGCAGTTCTTC.

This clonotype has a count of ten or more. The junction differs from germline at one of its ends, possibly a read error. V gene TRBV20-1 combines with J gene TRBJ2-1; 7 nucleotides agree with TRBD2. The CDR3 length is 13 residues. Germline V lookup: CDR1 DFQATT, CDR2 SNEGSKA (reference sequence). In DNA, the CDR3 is TGCAGGGCTAGCGGACCCTCCTACAATGAGCAGTTCTTC. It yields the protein CRASGPSYNEQFF.

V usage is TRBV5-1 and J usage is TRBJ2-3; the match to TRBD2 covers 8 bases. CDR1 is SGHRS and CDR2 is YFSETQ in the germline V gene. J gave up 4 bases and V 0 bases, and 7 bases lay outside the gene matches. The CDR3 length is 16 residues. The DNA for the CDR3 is TGCGCCAGCAGCTTGGCCGGGAGGGGAGGAGCAGATACGCAGTATTTT. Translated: CASSLAGRGGADTQYF.

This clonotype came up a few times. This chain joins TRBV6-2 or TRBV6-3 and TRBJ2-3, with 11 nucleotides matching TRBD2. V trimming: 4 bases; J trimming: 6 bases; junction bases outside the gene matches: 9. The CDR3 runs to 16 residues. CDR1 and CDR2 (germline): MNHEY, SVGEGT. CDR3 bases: TGTGCCAGCAGTTCCACACTAGCGGGAGCCTGGGATACGCAGTATTTT. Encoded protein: CASSSTLAGAWDTQYF.

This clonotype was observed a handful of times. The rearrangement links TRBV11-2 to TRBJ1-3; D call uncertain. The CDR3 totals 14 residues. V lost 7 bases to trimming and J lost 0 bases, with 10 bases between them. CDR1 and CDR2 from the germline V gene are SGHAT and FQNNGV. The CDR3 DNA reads TGTGCCAGCACCCCAGGTCCCTCTGGAAACACCATATATTTT. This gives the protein CASTPGPSGNTIYF.

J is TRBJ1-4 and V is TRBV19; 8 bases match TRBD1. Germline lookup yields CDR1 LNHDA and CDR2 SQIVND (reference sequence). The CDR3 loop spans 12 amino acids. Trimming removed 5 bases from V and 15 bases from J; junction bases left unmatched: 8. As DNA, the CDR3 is TGTGCCAGTAGTTCGCCGGACAGGGCGGTGTTTTTT. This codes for CASSSPDRAVFF. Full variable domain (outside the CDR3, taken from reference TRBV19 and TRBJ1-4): DGGITQSPKYLFRKEGQNVTLSCEQNLNHDAMYWYRQDPGQGLRLIYYSQIVNDFQKGDIAEGYSVSREKKESFPLTVTSAQKNPTAFYLCASSSPDRAVFFGSGTQLSVL.

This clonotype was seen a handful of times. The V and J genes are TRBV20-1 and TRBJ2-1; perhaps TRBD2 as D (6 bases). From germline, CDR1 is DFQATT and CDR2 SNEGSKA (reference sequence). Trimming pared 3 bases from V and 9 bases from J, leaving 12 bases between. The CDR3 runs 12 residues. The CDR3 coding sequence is TGCAGTGCTAGGGAGGGGACTGGTGAGCAGTTCTTC. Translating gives CSAREGTGEQFF.

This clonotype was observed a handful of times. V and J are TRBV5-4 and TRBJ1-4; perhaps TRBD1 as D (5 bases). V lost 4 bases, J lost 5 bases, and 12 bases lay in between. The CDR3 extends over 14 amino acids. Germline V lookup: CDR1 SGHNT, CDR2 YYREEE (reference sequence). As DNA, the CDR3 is TGTGCCAGCAGCCAACCGGGACCGAATGAAAAACTGTTTTTT. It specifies CASSQPGPNEKLFF.

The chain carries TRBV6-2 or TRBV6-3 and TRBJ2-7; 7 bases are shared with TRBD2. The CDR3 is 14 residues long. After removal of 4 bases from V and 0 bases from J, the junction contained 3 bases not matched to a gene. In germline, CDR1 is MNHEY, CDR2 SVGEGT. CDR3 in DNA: TGTGCCAGCAGTTTTCTAGCGGTCTCCTACGAGCAGTACTTC. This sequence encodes CASSFLAVSYEQYF.

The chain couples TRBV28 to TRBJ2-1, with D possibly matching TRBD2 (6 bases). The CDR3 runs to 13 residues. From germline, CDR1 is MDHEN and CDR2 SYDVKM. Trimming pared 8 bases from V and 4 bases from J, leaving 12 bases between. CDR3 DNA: TGTGCCAGCGCTCTGGGGGGTTACAATGAGCAGTTCTTC. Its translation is CASALGGYNEQFF.

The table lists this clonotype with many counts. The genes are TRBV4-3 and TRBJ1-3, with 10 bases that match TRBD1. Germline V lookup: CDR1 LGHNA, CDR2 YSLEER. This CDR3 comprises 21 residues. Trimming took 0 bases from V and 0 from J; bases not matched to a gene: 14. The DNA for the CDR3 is TGCGCCAGCAGCCAAGAGATCTCGGGACAGGGGTTGTTATCCTCTGGAAACACCATATATTTT. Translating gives CASSQEISGQGLLSSGNTIYF.

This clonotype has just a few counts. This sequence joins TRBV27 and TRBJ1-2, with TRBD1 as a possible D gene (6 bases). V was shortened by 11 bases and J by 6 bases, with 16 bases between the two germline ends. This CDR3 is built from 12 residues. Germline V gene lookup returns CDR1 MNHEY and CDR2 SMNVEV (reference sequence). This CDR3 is CASRRGGDGYTF. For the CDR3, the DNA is TGTGCCTCCCGAAGGGGGGGGGATGGCTACACCTTC.